A single TCR beta chain is shown here with its context. CDR3 length equals 14 residues. Looked up from germline, CDR1 is MNHEY and CDR2 is SVGEGT. The V gene end was trimmed by 2 bases and the J gene end by 8 bases; junction bases not matched to a gene: 8. The data belong to a study of blood T cell repertoires in COVID-19. The repertoire was sequenced with immunoSEQ multiplex PCR; TCRdb's copy has only in-frame clones and lacks some. This sample has around 330,000 clones, with roughly nine tenths found just once. Cohort 3 recovered donors had two negative PCRs, clearance, or symptom resolution. Sample: PBMCs or T cells enriched from blood (not recorded which). The source is a man in his 60s who had recovered from COVID-19. The chain is built from TRBV6-2 or TRBV6-3 and TRBJ1-2; 7 bases align to TRBD1. The chain's CDR3 is CASSYAGTERGYTF. The CDR3 region has the DNA TGTGCCAGCAGTTACGCCGGGACAGAAAGGGGCTACACCTTC.